The T cell receptor (beta chain) described here comes from a study of PD-L1 blockade in urothelial cancer. Study summary: Males with urothelial cancer arising in the bladder constituted most of the roughly 30 patients.

Time point: peripheral blood 6 weeks after treatment start. This CDR3 comprises 14 residues. CDR1 and CDR2 from the germline V gene are KGHSY and FQNENV. With 2 bases removed from V and 11 bases from J, the gap between germline ends came to 18 bases. TCRdb's table, derived via immunoSEQ multiplex PCR, lists solely in-frame clones and lacks some. The sample has about 35,000 clones; roughly 84% are singletons. This sequence originates from a man in his forties or fifties with urothelial cancer. The chain carries TRBV16 and TRBJ1-1; D is unclear. The sample here was PBMCs, taken around atezolizumab (anti-PD-L1) treatment. The chain's CDR3 is CASSQEPPGLSAFF. The CDR3 nucleotides read TGTGCCAGCAGCCAAGAACCCCCAGGCCTTTCGGCTTTCTTT.